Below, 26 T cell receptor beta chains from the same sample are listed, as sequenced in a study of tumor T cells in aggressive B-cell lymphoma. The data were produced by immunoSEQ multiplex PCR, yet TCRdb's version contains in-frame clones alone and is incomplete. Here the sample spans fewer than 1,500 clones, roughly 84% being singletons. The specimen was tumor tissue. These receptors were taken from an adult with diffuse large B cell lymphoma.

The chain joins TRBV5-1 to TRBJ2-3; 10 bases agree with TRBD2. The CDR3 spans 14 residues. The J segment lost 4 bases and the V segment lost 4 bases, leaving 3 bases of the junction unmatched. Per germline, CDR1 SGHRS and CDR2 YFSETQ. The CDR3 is CASSELAGSDTQYF. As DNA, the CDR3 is TGCGCCAGCAGCGAACTAGCGGGGTCAGATACGCAGTATTTT.

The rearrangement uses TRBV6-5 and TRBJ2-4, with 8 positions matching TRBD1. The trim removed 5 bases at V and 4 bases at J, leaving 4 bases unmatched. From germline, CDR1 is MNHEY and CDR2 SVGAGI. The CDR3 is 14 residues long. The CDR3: CASSPRDRKNIQYF. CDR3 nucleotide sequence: TGTGCCAGCAGTCCCAGGGACAGGAAAAACATTCAGTACTTC.

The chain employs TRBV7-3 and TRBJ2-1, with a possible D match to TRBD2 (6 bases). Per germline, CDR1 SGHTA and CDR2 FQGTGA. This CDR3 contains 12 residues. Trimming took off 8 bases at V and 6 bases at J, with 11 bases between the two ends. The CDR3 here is CASSEGINEQFF. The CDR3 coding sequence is TGTGCCAGCTCGGAGGGGATCAATGAGCAGTTCTTC.

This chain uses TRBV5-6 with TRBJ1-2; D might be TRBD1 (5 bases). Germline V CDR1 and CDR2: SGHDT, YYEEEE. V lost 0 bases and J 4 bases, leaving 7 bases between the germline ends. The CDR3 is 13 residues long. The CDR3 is CASSLEGAYGYTF. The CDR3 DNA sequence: TGTGCCAGCAGCTTGGAAGGGGCCTATGGCTACACCTTC.

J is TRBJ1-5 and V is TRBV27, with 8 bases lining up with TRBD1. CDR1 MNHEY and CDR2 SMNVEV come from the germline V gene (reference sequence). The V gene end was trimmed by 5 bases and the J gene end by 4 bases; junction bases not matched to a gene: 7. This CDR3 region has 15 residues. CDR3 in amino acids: CASSPQGARNQPQHF. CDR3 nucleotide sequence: TGTGCCAGCAGTCCGCAGGGGGCTCGGAATCAGCCCCAGCATTTT.

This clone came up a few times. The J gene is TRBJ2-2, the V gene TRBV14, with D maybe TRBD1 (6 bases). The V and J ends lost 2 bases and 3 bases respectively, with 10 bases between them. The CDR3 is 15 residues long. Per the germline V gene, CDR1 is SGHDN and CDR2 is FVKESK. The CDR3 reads CASSQLTGYTGELFF. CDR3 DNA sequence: TGTGCCAGCAGCCAACTTACAGGGTACACCGGGGAGCTGTTTTTT.

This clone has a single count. CDR3 DNA sequence: TGTGCCAGCAGTTCCTCAGCGGCGAATCAGCCCCAGCATTTT. As protein: CASSSSAANQPQHF. The V gene is TRBV6-5, the J gene TRBJ1-5; D gene unclear. CDR1 is MNHEY, CDR2 SVGAGI, per germline. The CDR3 is 14 amino acids. Trimming took off 4 bases at V and 4 bases at J, with 11 bases between the two ends.

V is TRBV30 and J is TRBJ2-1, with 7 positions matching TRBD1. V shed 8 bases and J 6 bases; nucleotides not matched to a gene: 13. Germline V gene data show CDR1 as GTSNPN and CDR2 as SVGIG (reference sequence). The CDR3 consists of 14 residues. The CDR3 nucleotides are TGTGCCCGGAACATACAGGGGAACACCAATGAGCAGTTCTTC. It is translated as CARNIQGNTNEQFF.

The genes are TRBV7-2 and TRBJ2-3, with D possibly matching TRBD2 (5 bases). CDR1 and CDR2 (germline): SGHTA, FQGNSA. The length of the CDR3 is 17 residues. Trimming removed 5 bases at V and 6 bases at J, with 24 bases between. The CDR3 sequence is CASSPPIGGPPGDTQYF. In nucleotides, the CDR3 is TGTGCCAGCAGCCCCCCGATTGGCGGGCCCCCTGGGGATACGCAGTATTTT.

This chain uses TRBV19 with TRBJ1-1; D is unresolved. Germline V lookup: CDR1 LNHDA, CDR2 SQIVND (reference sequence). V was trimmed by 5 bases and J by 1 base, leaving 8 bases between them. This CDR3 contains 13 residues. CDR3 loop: CASSARKNTEAFF. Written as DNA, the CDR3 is TGTGCCAGTAGTGCGAGGAAGAACACTGAAGCTTTCTTT.

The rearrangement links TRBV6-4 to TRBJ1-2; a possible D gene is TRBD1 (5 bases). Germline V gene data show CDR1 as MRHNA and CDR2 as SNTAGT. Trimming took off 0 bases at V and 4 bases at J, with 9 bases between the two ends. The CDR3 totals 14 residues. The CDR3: CASSDSRRGYGYTF. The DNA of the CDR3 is TGTGCCAGCAGTGACTCTCGAAGGGGCTATGGCTACACCTTC.

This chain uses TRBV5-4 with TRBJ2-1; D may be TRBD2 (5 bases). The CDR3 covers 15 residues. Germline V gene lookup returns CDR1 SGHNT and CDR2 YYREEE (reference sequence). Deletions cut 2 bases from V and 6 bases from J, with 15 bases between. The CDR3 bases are TGTGCCAGCAGCTTATCTCATGGAGGAATCAATGAGCAGTTCTTC. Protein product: CASSLSHGGINEQFF.

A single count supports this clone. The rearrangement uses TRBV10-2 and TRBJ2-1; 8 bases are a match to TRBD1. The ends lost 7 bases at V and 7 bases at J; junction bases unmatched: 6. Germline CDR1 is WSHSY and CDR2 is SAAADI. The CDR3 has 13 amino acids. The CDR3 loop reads CASIDRGVNEQFF. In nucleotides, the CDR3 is TGCGCCAGCATCGACAGGGGAGTTAATGAGCAGTTCTTC.

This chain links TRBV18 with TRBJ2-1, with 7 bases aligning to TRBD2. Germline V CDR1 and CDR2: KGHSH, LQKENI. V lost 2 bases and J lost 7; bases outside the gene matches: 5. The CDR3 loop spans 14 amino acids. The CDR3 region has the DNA TGTGCCAGCTCACCAGGACTAGTGGGTAATGAGCAGTTCTTC. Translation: CASSPGLVGNEQFF.

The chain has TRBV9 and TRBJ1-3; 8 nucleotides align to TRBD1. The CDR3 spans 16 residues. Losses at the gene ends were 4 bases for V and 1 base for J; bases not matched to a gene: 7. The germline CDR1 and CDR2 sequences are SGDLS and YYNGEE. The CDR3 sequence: CASSPDREWSGNTIYF. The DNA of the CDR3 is TGTGCCAGCAGCCCGGACAGGGAGTGGTCTGGAAACACCATATATTTT.

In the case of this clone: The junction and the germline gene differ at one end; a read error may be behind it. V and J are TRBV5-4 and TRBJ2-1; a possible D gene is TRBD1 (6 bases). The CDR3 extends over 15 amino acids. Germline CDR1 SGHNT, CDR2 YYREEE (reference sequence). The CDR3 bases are TGTGCCGGCAGCTCGCCTAGGGGGTCCTACAATGAGCAGTTCTTC. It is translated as CAGSSPRGSYNEQFF. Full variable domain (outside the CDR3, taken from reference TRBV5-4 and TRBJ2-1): ETGVTQSPTHLIKTRGQQVTLRCSSQSGHNTVSWYQQALGQGPQFIFQYYREEENGRGNFPPRFSGLQFPNYSSELNVNALELDDSALYLCAGSSPRGSYNEQFFGPGTRLTVL.

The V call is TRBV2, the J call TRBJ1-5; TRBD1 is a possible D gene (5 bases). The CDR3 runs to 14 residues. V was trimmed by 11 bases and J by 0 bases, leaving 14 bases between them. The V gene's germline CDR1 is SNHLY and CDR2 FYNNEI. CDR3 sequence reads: CAVRAEYSNQPQHF. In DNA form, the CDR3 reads TGTGCCGTCAGGGCCGAATATAGCAATCAGCCCCAGCATTTT.

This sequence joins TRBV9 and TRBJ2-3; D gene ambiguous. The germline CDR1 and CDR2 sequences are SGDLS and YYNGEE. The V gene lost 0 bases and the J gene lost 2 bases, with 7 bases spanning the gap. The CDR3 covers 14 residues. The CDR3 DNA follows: TGTGCCAGCAGCGTAGAACAGCCCACAGATACGCAGTATTTT. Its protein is CASSVEQPTDTQYF.

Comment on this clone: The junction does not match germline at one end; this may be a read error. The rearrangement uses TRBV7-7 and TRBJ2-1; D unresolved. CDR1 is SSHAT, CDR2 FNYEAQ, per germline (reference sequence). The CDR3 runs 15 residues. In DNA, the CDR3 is TGTGCTAGCAGCCCTTCGCCGAGCTCCTACAATGAGCAGTTCTTC. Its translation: CASSPSPSSYNEQFF. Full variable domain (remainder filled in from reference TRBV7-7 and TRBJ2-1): GAGVSQSPRYKVTKRGQDVTLRCDPISSHATLYWYQQALGQGPEFLTYFNYEAQPDKSGLPSDRFSAERPEGSISTLTIQRTEQRDSAMYRCASSPSPSSYNEQFFGPGTRLTVL.

CDR3 DNA: TGTGCCAGCAGCCAAGTGCGCACCGGGGAGCTGTTTTTT. Residues: CASSQVRTGELFF. This chain joins TRBV14 and TRBJ2-2, with D hard to call. This CDR3 region has 13 residues. Germline loops: CDR1 SGHDN, CDR2 FVKESK. Trimming pared 1 base from V and 4 bases from J, leaving 4 bases between.

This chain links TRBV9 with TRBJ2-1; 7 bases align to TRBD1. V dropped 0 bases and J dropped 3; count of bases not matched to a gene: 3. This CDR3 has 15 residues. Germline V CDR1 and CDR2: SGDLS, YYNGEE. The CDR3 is CASSVDDRDYNEQFF. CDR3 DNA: TGTGCCAGCAGCGTAGATGACAGGGACTACAATGAGCAGTTCTTC.

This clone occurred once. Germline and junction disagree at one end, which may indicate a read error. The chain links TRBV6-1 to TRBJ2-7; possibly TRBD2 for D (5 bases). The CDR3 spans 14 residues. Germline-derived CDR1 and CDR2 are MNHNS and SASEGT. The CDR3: CASSEDPSSHEQYF. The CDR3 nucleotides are TGTGCCAGCAGTGAAGATCCTAGCTCCCACGAGCAGTACTTC.

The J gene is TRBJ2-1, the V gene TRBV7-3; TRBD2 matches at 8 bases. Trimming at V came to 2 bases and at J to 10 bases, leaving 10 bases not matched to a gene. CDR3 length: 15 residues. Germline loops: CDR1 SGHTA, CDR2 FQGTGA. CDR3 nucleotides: TGTGCCAGCAGCTTATCGCCTAGCGGGCCAGGAGAGCAGTTCTTC. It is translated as CASSLSPSGPGEQFF.

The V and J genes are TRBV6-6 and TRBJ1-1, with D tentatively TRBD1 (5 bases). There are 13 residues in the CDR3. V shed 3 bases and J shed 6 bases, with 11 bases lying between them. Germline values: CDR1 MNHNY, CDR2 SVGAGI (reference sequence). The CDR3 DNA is TGTGCCAGCAGTTATGGGGGGAATGCTGAAGCTTTCTTT. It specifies CASSYGGNAEAFF.

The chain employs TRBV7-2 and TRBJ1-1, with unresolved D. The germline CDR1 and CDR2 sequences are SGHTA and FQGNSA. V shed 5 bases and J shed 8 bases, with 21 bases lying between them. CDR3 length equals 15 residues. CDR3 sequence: CASSPRIRVALEAFF. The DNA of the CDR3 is TGTGCCAGCAGCCCGAGGATCAGAGTTGCACTCGAAGCTTTCTTT.

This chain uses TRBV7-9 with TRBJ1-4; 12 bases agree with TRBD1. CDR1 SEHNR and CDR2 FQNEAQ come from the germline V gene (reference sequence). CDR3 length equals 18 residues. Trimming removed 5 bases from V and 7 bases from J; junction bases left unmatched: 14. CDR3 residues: CASSAGPGQGAKGEKLFF. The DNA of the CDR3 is TGTGCCAGCAGCGCCGGCCCGGGACAGGGGGCCAAAGGTGAAAAACTGTTTTTT.